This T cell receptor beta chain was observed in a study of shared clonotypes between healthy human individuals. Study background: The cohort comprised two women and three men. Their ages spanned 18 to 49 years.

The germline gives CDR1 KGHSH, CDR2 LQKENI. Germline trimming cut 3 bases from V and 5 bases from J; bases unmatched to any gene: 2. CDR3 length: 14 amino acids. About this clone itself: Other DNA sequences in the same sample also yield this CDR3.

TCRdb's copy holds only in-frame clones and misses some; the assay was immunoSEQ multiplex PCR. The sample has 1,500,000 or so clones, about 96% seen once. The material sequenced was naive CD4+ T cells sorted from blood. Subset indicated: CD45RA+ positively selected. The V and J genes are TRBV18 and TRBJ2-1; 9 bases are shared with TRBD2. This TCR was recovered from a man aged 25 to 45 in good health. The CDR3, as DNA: TGTGCCAGCTCACCGGCGGGAGGGAACAATGAGCAGTTCTTC. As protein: CASSPAGGNNEQFF.